This T cell receptor (beta chain) was documented in a study of beta chain features in type 1 diabetes. Study conclusions and caveats: PCR, the amplification step, might favor shorter templates, equally in patients and controls. Shorter TCRB CDR3s, moderately but significantly so, marked every one of the four CD4+ subsets in Type 1 diabetes patients. For TCRB rearrangement, an influence of HLA type remained unresolved here.

Expressed TCRB transcripts were sequenced because the isolated RNA had all been reverse transcribed beforehand. TCRdb's copy holds only in-frame clones and misses some; the assay was immunoSEQ multiplex PCR. The sample carries hundreds of thousands of clones, about 14% recorded once. Germline V gene lookup returns CDR1 SGHTA and CDR2 FQGNSA. Trimming removed 0 bases from V and 14 bases from J, with 10 bases in between. CDR3 length: 11 residues. This clone was counted a few times. Its antigen is undetermined. The V and J genes are TRBV7-2 and TRBJ1-2; D remains ambiguous. The sequencing input was naive CD4+ T cells from blood. The receptor was isolated from a man aged 18 to 29 with type 1 diabetes. CDR3 bases: TGTGCCAGCAGCTTAGCCGACCGGTGGACCTTC. Its translation is CASSLADRWTF.